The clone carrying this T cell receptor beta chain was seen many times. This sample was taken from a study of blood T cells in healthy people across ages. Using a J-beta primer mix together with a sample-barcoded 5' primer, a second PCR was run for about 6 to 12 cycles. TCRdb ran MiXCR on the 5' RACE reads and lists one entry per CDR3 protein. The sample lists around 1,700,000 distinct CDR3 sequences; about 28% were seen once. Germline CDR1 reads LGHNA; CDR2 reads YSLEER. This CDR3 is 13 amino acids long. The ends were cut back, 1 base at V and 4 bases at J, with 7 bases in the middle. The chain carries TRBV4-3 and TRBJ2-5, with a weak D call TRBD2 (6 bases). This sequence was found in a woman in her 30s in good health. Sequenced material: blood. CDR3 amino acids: CASSQASAETQYF. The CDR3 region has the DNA TGCGCCAGCAGCCAAGCTAGCGCAGAGACCCAGTACTTC.